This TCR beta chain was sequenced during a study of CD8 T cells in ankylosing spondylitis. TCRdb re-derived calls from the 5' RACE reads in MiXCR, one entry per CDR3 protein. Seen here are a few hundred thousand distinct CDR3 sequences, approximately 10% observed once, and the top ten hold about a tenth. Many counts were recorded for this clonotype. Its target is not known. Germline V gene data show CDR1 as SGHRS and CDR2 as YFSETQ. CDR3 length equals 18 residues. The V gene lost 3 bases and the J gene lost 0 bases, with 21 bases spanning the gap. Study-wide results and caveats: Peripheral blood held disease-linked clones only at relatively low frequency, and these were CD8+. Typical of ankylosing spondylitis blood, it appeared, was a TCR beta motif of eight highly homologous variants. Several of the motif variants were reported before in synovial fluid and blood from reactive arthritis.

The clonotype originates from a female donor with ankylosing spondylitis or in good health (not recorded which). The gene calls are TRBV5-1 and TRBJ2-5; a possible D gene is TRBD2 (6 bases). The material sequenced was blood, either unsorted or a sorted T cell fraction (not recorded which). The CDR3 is CASSSQPRPGANQETQYF. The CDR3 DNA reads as TGCGCCAGCAGCTCTCAACCCCGGCCGGGAGCCAACCAAGAGACCCAGTACTTC.